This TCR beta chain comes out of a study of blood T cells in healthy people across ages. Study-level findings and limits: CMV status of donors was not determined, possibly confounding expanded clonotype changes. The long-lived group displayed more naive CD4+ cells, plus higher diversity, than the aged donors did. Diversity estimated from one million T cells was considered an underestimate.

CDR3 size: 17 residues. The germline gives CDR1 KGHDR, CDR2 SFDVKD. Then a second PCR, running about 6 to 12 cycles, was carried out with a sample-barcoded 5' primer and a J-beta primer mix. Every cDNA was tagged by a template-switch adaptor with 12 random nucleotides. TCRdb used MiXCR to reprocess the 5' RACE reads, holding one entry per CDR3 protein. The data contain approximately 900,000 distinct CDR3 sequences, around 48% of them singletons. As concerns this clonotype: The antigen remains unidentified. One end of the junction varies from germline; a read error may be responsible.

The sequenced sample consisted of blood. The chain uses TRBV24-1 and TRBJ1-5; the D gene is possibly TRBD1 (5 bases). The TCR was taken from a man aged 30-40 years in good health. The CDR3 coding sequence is TGTGCCACCAGTGATTCCGTGGGACGGTTTAGCAATCCGCCCCAGCATTTT. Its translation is CATSDSVGRFSNPPQHF.